The text below deals with one T cell receptor (beta chain). These data originate in a study of spatial heterogeneity in lung cancer. Germline values: CDR1 MNHEY, CDR2 SVGEGT. The length of the CDR3 is 16 residues. V was clipped by 2 bases and J by 1 base, with 14 bases between them. Time point: sample taken at primary tumor resection. The donors, 60 to 80 patients with untreated early-stage non-small cell lung cancer, provided the samples. Sequencing was performed on whole RNA extracted from tumor and nontumor lung tissue, or from frozen PBMC, and the material was left unsorted. In TCRdb, the 5' RACE reads were re-called with MiXCR into one record per CDR3 protein. In the table there are under 40,000 distinct CDR3 sequences, around 5% of which are singletons.

V is TRBV6-2 or TRBV6-3 and J is TRBJ2-5, with TRBD2 as a possible D gene (6 bases). Sequences were derived from PBMCs, sampled at surgery. This TCR derives from a female donor with early-stage non-small cell lung cancer. This chain's CDR3 is CASSYPSGRGQETQYF. CDR3 DNA: TGTGCCAGCAGTTACCCCTCGGGGCGGGGCCAAGAGACCCAGTACTTC.